These 16 T cell receptor beta chains share one sample of origin, sequenced in a study of T cell responses to AZD1222 COVID-19 vaccine. The repertoire was sequenced with immunoSEQ multiplex PCR; TCRdb's copy has only in-frame clones and lacks some. The top ten hold about 15% of the sample, which has about 100,000 clones, 87% seen once. The source was peripheral blood, collected on day 0 of AZD1222 vaccination. These receptors were collected from an adult in good health.

This clone appeared a single time. The genes are TRBV7-9 and TRBJ1-1, with D tentatively TRBD1 (6 bases). V lost 8 bases to trimming and J lost 5 bases, with 18 bases between them. CDR1 and CDR2 from the germline V gene are SEHNR and FQNEAQ (reference sequence). CDR3 size: 14 residues. CDR3 nucleotide sequence: TGTGCCAGCGCAGCGACAGGAAGCTGGACTGAAGCTTTCTTT. Translated: CASAATGSWTEAFF.

V and J are TRBV12-3 or TRBV12-4 and TRBJ2-7; 10 nucleotides align to TRBD1. The CDR3 spans 11 residues. The junction had 6 bases not matched to a gene; V was cut back by 6 bases and J by 13 bases. The CDR3 spells CASRGDRGLYF. Written as DNA, the CDR3 is TGTGCCAGCAGAGGCGACAGGGGGCTTTACTTC.

This clone has more than one count but fewer than ten. The CDR3 here is CASSLGRQGLGGAFF. CDR3 sequence (DNA): TGTGCCAGCAGCTTAGGCCGACAGGGGCTAGGAGGGGCTTTCTTT. This rearrangement joins TRBV7-2 to TRBJ1-1; 8 nucleotides align to TRBD1. CDR3 length equals 15 residues. Per the germline V gene, CDR1 is SGHTA and CDR2 is FQGNSA. With V trimmed by 1 base and J by 11 bases, 12 bases remained unmatched. Full variable domain (remainder filled in from reference TRBV7-2 and TRBJ1-1): GAGVSQSPSNKVTEKGKDVELRCDPISGHTALYWYRQSLGQGLEFLIYFQGNSAPDKSGLPSDRFSAERTGGSVSTLTIQRTQQEDSAVYLCASSLGRQGLGGAFFGQGTRLTVV.

The chain links TRBV6-2 or TRBV6-3 to TRBJ2-3; tentatively, D is TRBD1 (7 bases). Germline values: CDR1 MNHEY, CDR2 SVGEGT. The CDR3 contains 16 residues. V lost 6 bases and J lost 0, with 16 bases in between. The DNA for the CDR3 is TGTGCCAGCAGCCCTGACAGGGCGGGAAGCACAGATACGCAGTATTTT. Translation gives CASSPDRAGSTDTQYF.

The chain uses TRBV5-1 and TRBJ1-6; D gene unclear. With 2 bases removed from V and 5 bases from J, the gap between germline ends came to 11 bases. Germline loops: CDR1 SGHRS, CDR2 YFSETQ. This CDR3 comprises 15 residues. The CDR3 DNA sequence: TGCGCCAGCAGCTTAGACGACGGAAATAATTCACCCCTCCACTTT. It codes for CASSLDDGNNSPLHF.

This clone was detected a few times. CDR3 protein: CASSLLTGLSEAFF. The DNA of the CDR3 is TGTGCCAGCAGCTTATTGACGGGGTTATCGGAAGCTTTCTTT. This sequence joins TRBV7-2 and TRBJ1-1; D is ambiguous. The CDR3 consists of 14 residues. V lost 2 bases and J 8 bases, leaving 15 bases between the germline ends. The germline V gene has CDR1 SGHTA and CDR2 FQGNSA.

V usage is TRBV7-8 and J usage is TRBJ2-1; D is uncertain. The CDR3 extends over 13 amino acids. From germline, CDR1 is SGHVS and CDR2 FQNEAQ. With 2 bases removed from V and 14 bases from J, the gap between germline ends came to 16 bases. CDR3 coding DNA: TGTGCCAGCAGCTTATCTTATAACACGGCGGAGTTCTTC. It codes for CASSLSYNTAEFF.

This chain links TRBV10-1 with TRBJ1-2, with TRBD1 identical over 7 bases. CDR3 size: 15 residues. CDR1 and CDR2 from the germline V gene are WNHNN and SYGVQD (reference sequence). The J segment lost 2 bases and the V segment lost 0 bases, leaving 3 bases of the junction unmatched. The CDR3 DNA is TGCGCCAGCAGTGAGTCGACAGGGCCGAACTATGGCTACACCTTC. Protein: CASSESTGPNYGYTF.

This clone was found once. The chain carries TRBV11-2 and TRBJ2-5; D remains unclear. Germline CDR1 SGHAT, CDR2 FQNNGV. The CDR3 is 15 amino acids. V was cut by 5 bases and J by 5 bases, with 18 bases left in between. CDR3 DNA: TGTGCCAGCAGCCTACAACATCACCACAAGGAGACCCAGTACTTC. This codes for CASSLQHHHKETQYF.

Only one count was recorded for this clone. This chain joins TRBV7-2 and TRBJ1-1; 7 bases are shared with TRBD1. The V gene's germline CDR1 is SGHTA and CDR2 FQGNSA. This CDR3 is 15 amino acids long. The ends lost 2 bases at V and 6 bases at J; junction bases unmatched: 9. CDR3 nucleotide sequence: TGTGCCAGCAGCTTAAGTTTAGGGGGCCGGGCTGAAGCTTTCTTT. Its translation is CASSLSLGGRAEAFF.

The chain joins TRBV5-1 to TRBJ1-1, with D possibly being TRBD1 (6 bases). The CDR3 loop spans 16 amino acids. Germline loops: CDR1 SGHRS, CDR2 YFSETQ. V was trimmed by 6 bases and J by 5 bases, leaving 23 bases between them. In DNA, the CDR3 is TGCGCCAGCACCGAGGGAAGGGGGAGGGGTAAAACTGAAGCTTTCTTT. Translation: CASTEGRGRGKTEAFF.

The V gene is TRBV6-6, the J gene TRBJ1-1, with D unclear. V was cut by 0 bases and J by 7 bases, with 3 bases left in between. Germline values: CDR1 MNHNY, CDR2 SVGAGI (reference sequence). The CDR3 runs 11 residues. The CDR3 is CASSYSGEAFF. CDR3 sequence (DNA): TGTGCCAGCAGTTACTCGGGTGAAGCTTTCTTT.

The rearrangement links TRBV6-5 to TRBJ1-6; the match to TRBD1 covers 9 bases. This CDR3 comprises 16 residues. Per the germline V gene, CDR1 is MNHEY and CDR2 is SVGAGI. J lost 13 bases, V lost 2 bases, and 12 bases had no gene match. As DNA, the CDR3 is TGTGCCAGCAGTTACGCCCCGGGACAGGGCGCCACCCCCCTCCACTTT. Its protein is CASSYAPGQGATPLHF.

The chain combines TRBV6-5 with TRBJ2-7; D not resolved. This CDR3 has 16 residues. Germline V gene lookup returns CDR1 MNHEY and CDR2 SVGAGI. Between the trimmed V and J ends, which lost 0 bases and 0 bases, there was a span of 12 bases. This chain's CDR3 is CASSYSYLLASYEQYF. The CDR3 nucleotides read TGTGCCAGCAGTTACTCGTATCTCCTCGCCTCCTACGAGCAGTACTTC.

This chain links TRBV5-1 with TRBJ2-1; tentative D call: TRBD2 (6 bases). Germline lookup yields CDR1 SGHRS and CDR2 YFSETQ. V gave up 8 bases and J gave up 7 bases, with 19 bases separating them. The CDR3 loop spans 14 amino acids. CDR3 DNA: TGCGCCAGTTGCGGGGACCCTAGGGTGAATGAGCAGTTCTTC. Encoded protein: CASCGDPRVNEQFF.

The rearrangement joins TRBV7-9 to TRBJ2-7; D may be TRBD1 (5 bases). Germline lookup yields CDR1 SEHNR and CDR2 FQNEAQ (reference sequence). This CDR3 has 15 residues. The V end lost 2 bases, the J end lost 3 bases, and 14 bases lay between the germline ends. This CDR3 reads CASSLIARVDYEQYF. The CDR3 coding sequence is TGTGCCAGCAGCTTAATAGCCAGGGTGGACTACGAGCAGTACTTC.